This T cell receptor (beta chain) stems from a study of T cells in localized non-small cell lung cancer. The study, taken as a whole, reports: Among the tissues sampled, uninvolved adjacent lung had the highest T cell clonality, above tumor. Patients showing higher blood T cell density tended to see longer overall survival. Analysis by sequencing included only one tumor region, so heterogeneity remains possible.

The CDR3 extends over 15 amino acids. The ends lost 3 bases at V and 7 bases at J; junction bases unmatched: 7. Germline CDR1 MRHNA, CDR2 SNTAGT. Some clones are missing from TCRdb's copy, which holds only in-frame ones; the method was immunoSEQ multiplex PCR. The top ten clones hold around 58% of a sample with roughly 13,000 clones, around 84% of them seen once. A note on this clone: Its antigen is undetermined.

The J gene is TRBJ2-1, the V gene TRBV6-4; TRBD1 agrees at 9 bases. The origin of this receptor is a male donor aged 60 or over with stage III lung adenocarcinoma. The source was peripheral blood, collected before any cancer treatment. This CDR3 reads CASSDRDRALNEQFF. In nucleotides, the CDR3 is TGTGCCAGCAGTGATCGGGACAGGGCTCTGAATGAGCAGTTCTTC.